This is a list of T cell receptor beta chains from one sample in a study of blood T cell repertoires in COVID-19. The method was immunoSEQ multiplex PCR; TCRdb's version includes in-frame clones alone and lacks a portion of them. Of tens of thousands of clones listed, roughly 90% are singletons. Sequencing was carried out using peripheral blood. The source of these receptors is a human donor in a cohort sampled during active COVID-19. Each CDR3 is given with its conserved first and last residue. Fields, in order: D gene, V gene, J gene, clone size, CDR3 protein, CDR3 DNA. The D gene is left open where the match is weak. Only some rows state a clone size, as once, few, many or a class for expanded clones.

>TRBD1|TRBV6-5|TRBJ1-4|-
CASSLDRVEKLFF
TGTGCCAGCAGTTTGGACAGGGTAGAAAAACTGTTTTTT
>-|TRBV28|TRBJ2-1|-
CASSPVRDRDNEQFF
TGTGCCAGCAGTCCGGTCAGGGATCGCGACAATGAGCAGTTCTTC
>TRBD1|TRBV28|TRBJ2-7|-
CASSPPGQGWYEQYF
TGTGCCAGCAGCCCCCCGGGACAGGGGTGGTACGAGCAGTACTTC
>-|TRBV27|TRBJ1-5|-
CASSPVQGGNQPQHF
TGTGCCAGCAGTCCAGTACAGGGCGGGAATCAGCCCCAGCATTTT
>TRBD2|TRBV5-8|TRBJ2-7|few
CASSRLAGRHF
TGTGCCAGCAGCAGACTAGCGGGGAGACACTTC
>-|TRBV6-6|TRBJ2-1|-
CASSPPGSLYNEQFF
TGTGCCAGCAGTCCACCCGGGAGCCTATACAATGAGCAGTTCTTC
>TRBD1|TRBV5-4|TRBJ1-3|-
CASSLNPGQGAQGNTIYF
TGTGCCAGCAGCTTGAATCCGGGACAGGGGGCGCAAGGAAACACCATATATTTT
>-|TRBV6-6|TRBJ2-7|-
CASSTGDSSYEQYF
TGTGCCAGCAGTACGGGGGACAGCTCCTACGAGCAGTACTTC
>TRBD1|TRBV6-5|TRBJ2-1|-
CASSPGQGANNEQFF
TGTGCCAGCAGTCCGGGACAGGGGGCAAACAATGAGCAGTTCTTC
>-|TRBV24-1|TRBJ2-3|-
CATSDRGQLTDTQYF
TGTGCCACCAGTGACCGCGGACAGCTCACAGATACGCAGTATTTT
>-|TRBV7-6|TRBJ1-1|-
CASRQPGTEAFF
TGTGCCAGCAGACAACCAGGCACTGAAGCTTTCTTT
>-|TRBV9|TRBJ2-7|-
CASSPRNSYEQYF
TGTGCCAGCAGCCCCCGTAACAGCTACGAGCAGTACTTC
>TRBD1|TRBV6-4|TRBJ1-2|-
CASTPGQGAGNYGYTF
TGTGCCAGCACCCCGGGACAGGGGGCTGGGAACTATGGCTACACCTTC
>-|TRBV9|TRBJ1-2|-
CASSPSDGWGGYGYTF
TGTGCCAGCAGCCCCTCGGACGGGTGGGGCGGCTATGGCTACACCTTC
>-|TRBV2|TRBJ2-3|-
CASTRGGGWGTDTQYF
TGTGCCAGCACCCGGGGCGGGGGCTGGGGCACAGATACGCAGTATTTT
>-|TRBV4-2|TRBJ2-7|-
CASSQTSDNSYEQYF
TGTGCCAGCAGCCAAACCAGCGATAACTCCTACGAGCAGTACTTC
>-|TRBV5-4|TRBJ1-2|-
CASRLGGEGANYGYTF
TGTGCCAGCAGGTTGGGGGGAGAGGGGGCTAACTATGGCTACACCTTC
>TRBD1|TRBV19|TRBJ1-5|-
CASMGGQGGNQPQHF
TGTGCCAGTATGGGGGGACAGGGTGGGAATCAGCCCCAGCATTTT
>-|TRBV7-5|TRBJ2-1|-
CVRSLGSGQYNEQFF
TGTGTCAGAAGCTTAGGATCAGGGCAGTACAATGAGCAGTTCTTC
>-|TRBV30|TRBJ1-1|-
CAWSSGLATEAFF
TGTGCCTGGAGCTCCGGGTTGGCCACTGAAGCTTTCTTT
>-|TRBV6-2/TRBV6-3|TRBJ1-1|-
CASSLGQTNTEAFF
TGTGCCAGCAGTCTCGGACAGACCAACACTGAAGCTTTCTTT
>TRBD1|TRBV5-4|TRBJ1-2|-
CASSLGQGETGYTF
TGTGCCAGCAGCTTGGGGCAGGGGGAGACCGGCTACACCTTC
>TRBD2|TRBV18|TRBJ2-7|-
CASSPSGSGGSYEQYF
TGTGCCAGCTCACCCAGCGGGAGTGGGGGGTCTTACGAGCAGTACTTC
>TRBD2|TRBV3-1/TRBV3-2|TRBJ2-2|-
CASSLGLARTGELFF
TGTGCCAGCAGCCTGGGACTAGCAAGAACCGGGGAGCTGTTTTTT
>TRBD1|TRBV24-1|TRBJ2-7|-
CATSDSRTGYLDEQYF
TGTGCCACCAGTGATTCCCGGACAGGGTACCTGGACGAGCAGTACTTC
>-|TRBV19|TRBJ1-1|-
CASSIGRATEAFF
TGTGCCAGTAGTATAGGGAGAGCGACTGAAGCTTTCTTT
>-|TRBV30|TRBJ1-2|-
CAWSLNYGYTF
TGTGCCTGGAGTCTGAACTATGGCTACACCTTC
>TRBD1|TRBV12-5|TRBJ1-5|-
CASGLVRRWETGGENSNQPQHF
TGTGCTAGTGGTTTGGTACGTCGGTGGGAAACAGGGGGCGAGAATAGCAATCAGCCCCAGCATTTT
>TRBD2|TRBV3-1/TRBV3-2|TRBJ2-1|-
CASSQSRTSGIRDEQFF
TGTGCCAGCAGCCAATCTCGGACTAGCGGGATCCGGGATGAGCAGTTCTTC
>-|TRBV5-5|TRBJ2-1|-
CASSHILVTDEQFF
TGTGCCAGCAGCCACATCTTGGTCACCGATGAGCAGTTCTTC
>-|TRBV4-1|TRBJ2-3|once
CASSQDLTAGNTDTQYF
TGCGCCAGCAGCCAAGATTTAACGGCGGGAAACACAGATACGCAGTATTTT
>TRBD2|TRBV28|TRBJ2-7|-
CASSLSERGGYEQYF
TGTGCCAGCAGTTTAAGCGAGCGGGGAGGCTACGAGCAGTACTTC
>TRBD1|TRBV10-3|TRBJ1-4|-
CAIKGQVNEKLFF
TGTGCCATCAAAGGACAGGTCAATGAAAAACTGTTTTTT
>-|TRBV11-2|TRBJ1-1|-
CASSLEAGRTEAFF
TGTGCCAGCAGCTTAGAAGCAGGTCGGACTGAAGCTTTCTTT
>TRBD2|TRBV7-9|TRBJ2-1|-
CASSLRGGSYNEQFF
TGTGCCAGCAGCTTACGCGGGGGTTCCTACAATGAGCAGTTCTTC
>-|TRBV5-1|TRBJ1-6|-
CASSSTGYNSPLHF
TGCGCCAGCAGTTCAACAGGGTATAATTCACCCCTCCACTTT
>TRBD2|TRBV7-9|TRBJ2-7|-
CASSSPGGPDDYEQYF
TGTGCCAGCAGCTCCCCGGGAGGTCCTGATGACTACGAGCAGTACTTC
>-|TRBV12-3/TRBV12-4|TRBJ2-6|-
CASRRGAANVLTF
TGTGCCAGCAGACGGGGGGCAGCCAACGTCCTGACTTTC
>-|TRBV5-1|TRBJ1-6|-
CASSLFGPGNSPLHF
TGCGCCAGCAGCTTGTTTGGCCCGGGGAATTCACCCCTCCACTTT
>-|TRBV19|TRBJ1-5|-
CASSISHIHSNQPQHF
TGTGCCAGTAGTATCTCTCACATCCACAGCAATCAGCCCCAGCATTTT
>-|TRBV6-5|TRBJ1-1|-
CASSRGRAVTEAFF
TGTGCCAGCAGTCGAGGGAGAGCGGTCACTGAAGCTTTCTTT
>-|TRBV28|TRBJ1-1|-
CASSLGSETGNTEAFF
TGTGCCAGCAGTTTAGGCTCCGAGACAGGAAACACTGAAGCTTTCTTT
>-|TRBV2|TRBJ1-2|-
CASSARTQNYGYTF
TGTGCCAGCAGTGCCCGGACACAAAACTATGGCTACACCTTC
>-|TRBV6-6|TRBJ1-5|-
CASGQLYSNQPQHF
TGTGCCAGCGGGCAGCTATATAGCAATCAGCCCCAGCATTTT
>TRBD2|TRBV7-7|TRBJ2-1|-
CASSLGLAARDEQFF
TGTGCCAGCAGCTTAGGACTAGCGGCGAGGGATGAGCAGTTCTTC
>-|TRBV5-1|TRBJ2-3|-
CASTRHTSTDTQYF
TGCGCCAGTACTAGACATACTAGCACAGATACGCAGTATTTT
>TRBD1|TRBV7-9|TRBJ1-2|-
CASGYPGQGALGYTF
TGTGCCAGCGGATACCCCGGACAGGGGGCGCTTGGCTACACCTTC
>-|TRBV5-5|TRBJ2-1|-
CASSLSPGGWNEQFF
TGTGCCAGCAGCTTATCCCCCGGGGGTTGGAATGAGCAGTTCTTC
>-|TRBV30|TRBJ1-3|-
CAWSPGGSGNTIYF
TGTGCCTGGAGTCCCGGTGGCTCTGGAAACACCATATATTTT
>TRBD1|TRBV28|TRBJ1-2|-
CASSPTFGQGWHGYTF
TGTGCTAGCAGTCCGACTTTTGGACAGGGGTGGCATGGCTACACCTTC
>-|TRBV9|TRBJ2-5|-
CASRREGQETQYF
TGTGCCTCCAGAAGAGAGGGACAAGAGACCCAGTACTTC